Sequencing of this T cell receptor beta chain was carried out in a study of blood T cells in healthy people across ages (dated by TCRdb to between 2014 and 2017). About the investigation overall: In model experiments, template switching captured about one uniquely barcoded TCR beta cDNA molecule for every two T cells. Age-related changes in TCR beta repertoire diversity were measured in the study by deep sequencing normalized with unique cDNA molecular identifiers. The donors were divided into four age groups: young (average around 15 years), middle-aged (under 40), aged (about 61) and long-lived (about 84). Donors of different ages were randomly distributed across sequencing lanes to avoid experimental bias. Using the same blood draw, the study looked at two additional independent replicas of 1 million unique cDNA reads for two donors, one aged 18 to 30 and the other aged 80 or older. Summary of the overall study and its limitations: Donor CMV infection status was unknown, potentially confounding age-related changes in expanded clonotypes. Total diversity estimates from one million sequenced T cells were considered lower bounds and underestimates. Compared with the aged group, more naive CD4+ T cells, fewer expanded clones and increased TCR diversity were shown by the long-lived group, suggesting age selection. A strong correlation was found between observed TCR beta diversity and the percentage of naive T cells measured by flow cytometry. As age increased, observed TCR beta diversity per million T cells dropped in a roughly linear way, and a significant reduction was already evident by age about 40. Conclusive comparison of naive and antigen-experienced compartments was prevented by the profiling of bulk unsorted PBMCs.

The 35 to 40 donors, aged roughly 6 to 100 years, were systemically healthy Caucasian individuals from Russia. Each donor gave about 9.7 milliliters of peripheral blood, drawn into EDTA-treated Vacutainer tubes. PBMCs were isolated by Ficoll-Paque density-gradient centrifugation, with at least 6.5 million obtained per sample. Total RNA was extracted from PBMCs with Trizol reagent, with at least 6 micrograms obtained per sample. For every donor, an aliquot of PBMCs went through flow cytometry to measure the percentages of naive CD45RAhigh/CD27high T cells. Sequences SNHLY (CDR1) and FYNNEI (CDR2) are obtained from the germline V gene. The CDR3 has 16 amino acids, counting the end cysteine and phenylalanine. Just CDR3 DNA is preserved here, 48 bases in frame from base 1. Cut back by 1 base and 2 bases, the V and J ends lie 9 bases apart. On this clonotype: The antigen it recognizes is unknown. Per-base quality was not reported, and no clone a single base away is much larger than it.

Libraries were constructed by 5' RACE. Sequencing relied on an Illumina HiSeq 2500. A second PCR of roughly 7 to 12 cycles was run with a J-beta primer mix and a sample-barcoded 5' primer. A template-switch 5' adaptor carrying 12 random nucleotides introduced a unique molecular identifier onto each TCR beta cDNA molecule. Each sample yielded at least 2.5 million CDR3-containing paired-end reads. The Mint cDNA synthesis kit, primed by a TRBC-specific oligonucleotide, was used to synthesize first-strand cDNA from all RNA. All cDNA was treated with uracil-DNA glycosylase and then went through a first 18-cycle PCR with the universal primers M1SS and BC2_uni_R. Turning to the authors' computational methods: Normalization of each sample was performed by random selection of 1 million high-quality reads, each carrying a distinct molecular identifier. Instead of being binned into consensus sequences, reads that shared molecular identifiers were thrown out. MiTCR, run with a Q25 quality threshold and the strictest error-elimination algorithm, handled CDR3 identification, clonotype clustering and error correction. A nonparametric unseen species model with Euler transformation was used to estimate a lower bound on total TCR beta diversity. TCRdb cleaned the public reads at Q25 with fastp, built clones with MiXCR and kept in-frame beta chains. Each entry merges the rows of one CDR3 protein and shows their most common DNA and genes. TCRdb's processing, not the study's, gives the V and J calls here. This sample is represented by about 1.4 million distinct CDR3 sequences; around 59% of them were singletons. The top ten constitute about 6.7% of the sample.

The chain is made from TRBV2 and TRBJ1-6; a weak D assignment points to TRBD1 (6 bases agree). This receptor was obtained from a man in his late teens or twenties in good health. Sequencing used blood. The CDR3 has the sequence CASSEGRGTYNSPLHF. At the DNA level, the sequence is TGTGCCAGCAGTGAAGGAAGGGGGACCTATAATTCACCCCTCCACTTT.